This T cell receptor (beta chain) was recorded in a study of blood T cell repertoires in COVID-19. Across the whole study: COVID-19 samples from acute and convalescent phases originated in the United States, Italy and Spain. Sample material is recorded as cDNA or gDNA derived from T cells, B-cell-depleted T cells, or PBMCs.

Germline V gene lookup returns CDR1 SGHKS and CDR2 YYEKEE (reference sequence). V dropped 4 bases and J dropped 5; count of bases not matched to a gene: 6. This CDR3 comprises 14 residues. Per the original data handling: From reference gene primer amplification, estimates of nucleated cell counts were derived. The assay was immunoSEQ multiplex PCR, and TCRdb's table has in-frame clones only and misses some. The DNA gave D and trimming, while V, J and clone size come from that table. The table records about 20,000 clones, about nine tenths of them present only once. This rearrangement joins TRBV5-5 to TRBJ2-5; 9 bases line up with TRBD1. The sequence was collected from a man between 65 and 80 years old with active COVID-19. The sequenced sample consisted of peripheral blood. The CDR3 DNA sequence: TGTGCCAGCAGCAACCCAACAGGGGGCGAGACCCAGTACTTC. Protein product: CASSNPTGGETQYF.